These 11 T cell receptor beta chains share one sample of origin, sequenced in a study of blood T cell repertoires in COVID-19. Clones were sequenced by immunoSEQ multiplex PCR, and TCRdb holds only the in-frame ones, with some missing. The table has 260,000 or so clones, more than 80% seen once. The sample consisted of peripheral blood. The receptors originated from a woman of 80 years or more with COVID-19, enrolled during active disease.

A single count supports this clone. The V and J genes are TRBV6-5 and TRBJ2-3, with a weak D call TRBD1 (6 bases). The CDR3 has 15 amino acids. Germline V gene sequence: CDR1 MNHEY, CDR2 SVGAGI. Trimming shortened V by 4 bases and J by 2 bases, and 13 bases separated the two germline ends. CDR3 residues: CASSWTVPNTDTQYF. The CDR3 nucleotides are TGTGCCAGCAGTTGGACAGTTCCAAACACAGATACGCAGTATTTT.

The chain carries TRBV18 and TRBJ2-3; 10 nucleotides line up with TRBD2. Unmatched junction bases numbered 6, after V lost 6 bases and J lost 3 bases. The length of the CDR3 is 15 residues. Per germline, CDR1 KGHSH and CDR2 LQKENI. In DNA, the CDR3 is TGTGCCAGCTCGGGGGGACTAGCGTTGACAGATACGCAGTATTTT. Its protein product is CASSGGLALTDTQYF. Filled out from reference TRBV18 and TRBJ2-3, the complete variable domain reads NAGVMQNPRHLVRRRGQEARLRCSPMKGHSHVYWYRQLPEEGLKFMVYLQKENIIDESGMPKERFSAEFPKEGPSILRIQQVVRGDSAAYFCASSGGLALTDTQYFGPGTRLTVL.

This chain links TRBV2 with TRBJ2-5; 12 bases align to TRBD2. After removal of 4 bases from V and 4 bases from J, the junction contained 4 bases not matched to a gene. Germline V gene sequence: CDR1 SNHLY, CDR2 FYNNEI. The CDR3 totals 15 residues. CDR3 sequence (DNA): TGTGCCAGCAGTGTACTAGCGGGGGGTGGAGAGACCCAGTACTTC. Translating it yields CASSVLAGGGETQYF.

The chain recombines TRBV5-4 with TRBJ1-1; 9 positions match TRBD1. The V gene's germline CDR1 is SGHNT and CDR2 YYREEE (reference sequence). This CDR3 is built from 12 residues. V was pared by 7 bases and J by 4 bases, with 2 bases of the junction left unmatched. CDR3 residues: CASGQGITEAFF. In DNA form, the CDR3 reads TGTGCCAGCGGACAGGGGATCACTGAAGCTTTCTTT. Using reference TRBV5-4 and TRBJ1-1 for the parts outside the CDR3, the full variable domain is ETGVTQSPTHLIKTRGQQVTLRCSSQSGHNTVSWYQQALGQGPQFIFQYYREEENGRGNFPPRFSGLQFPNYSSELNVNALELDDSALYLCASGQGITEAFFGQGTRLTVV.

The CDR3 is CASRPQGAPGGYTF. The DNA of the CDR3 is TGTGCCAGCAGACCACAGGGGGCTCCGGGAGGCTACACCTTC. The gene calls are TRBV7-9 and TRBJ1-2; 9 bases match TRBD1. The CDR3 spans 14 residues. The V gene's germline CDR1 is SEHNR and CDR2 FQNEAQ (reference sequence). The V gene end was trimmed by 6 bases and the J gene end by 8 bases; junction bases not matched to a gene: 10.

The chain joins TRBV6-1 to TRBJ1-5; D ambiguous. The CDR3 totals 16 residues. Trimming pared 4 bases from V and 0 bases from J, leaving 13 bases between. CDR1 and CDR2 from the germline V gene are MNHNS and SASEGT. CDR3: CASSGGISASNQPQHF. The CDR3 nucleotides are TGTGCCAGCAGTGGGGGAATTAGCGCTAGCAATCAGCCCCAGCATTTT.

The CDR3 nucleotides are TGTGCCAGCAGTCGAGGAGCGGAGTGGGCCACAGATACGCAGTATTTT. It is translated as CASSRGAEWATDTQYF. The rearrangement joins TRBV6-2 or TRBV6-3 to TRBJ2-3, with D maybe TRBD2 (5 bases). Germline-derived CDR1 and CDR2 are MNHEY and SVGEGT. Trimming shortened V by 5 bases and J by 2 bases, and 17 bases separated the two germline ends. CDR3 size: 16 residues.

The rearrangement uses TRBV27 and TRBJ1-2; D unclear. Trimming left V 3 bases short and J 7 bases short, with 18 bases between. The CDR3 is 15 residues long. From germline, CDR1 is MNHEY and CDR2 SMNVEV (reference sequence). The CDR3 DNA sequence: TGTGCCAGCAGTTTGAGCACAAGGACTTGGAGTGGCTACACCTTC. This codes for CASSLSTRTWSGYTF.

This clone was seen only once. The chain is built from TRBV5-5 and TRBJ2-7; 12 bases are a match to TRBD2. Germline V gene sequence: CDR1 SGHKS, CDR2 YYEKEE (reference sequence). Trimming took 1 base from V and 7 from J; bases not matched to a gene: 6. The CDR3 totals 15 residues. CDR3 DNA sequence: TGTGCCAGCAGCTTGTCCGGACTAGCGGGAAATGAGCAGTACTTC. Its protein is CASSLSGLAGNEQYF.

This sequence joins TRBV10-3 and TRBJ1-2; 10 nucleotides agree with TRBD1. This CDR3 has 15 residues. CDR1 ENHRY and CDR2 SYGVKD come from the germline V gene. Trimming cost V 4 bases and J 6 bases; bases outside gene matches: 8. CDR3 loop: CAISAGQGGRDGYTF. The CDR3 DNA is TGTGCCATCAGTGCTGGACAGGGGGGGAGGGATGGCTACACCTTC.

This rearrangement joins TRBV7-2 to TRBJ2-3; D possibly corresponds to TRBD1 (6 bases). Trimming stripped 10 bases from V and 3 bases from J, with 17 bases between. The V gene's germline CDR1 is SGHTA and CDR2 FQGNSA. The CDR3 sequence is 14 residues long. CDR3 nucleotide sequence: TGTGCCACCTCTCCAGGGGAACGAACAGATACGCAGTATTTT. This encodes CATSPGERTDTQYF.